Listed here is a single T cell receptor (beta chain). The data were taken from a study of preoperative IRX-2 immunotherapy in early breast cancer. Sample treatment: preoperative locoregional IRX-2 cytokine immunotherapy. Patients received preoperative, locoregional IRX-2 cytokine immunotherapy in a phase Ib study. Produced via immunoSEQ multiplex PCR; TCRdb's table is partial and in-frame only. The table shows 15,000 to 25,000 clones, with approximately 80% occurring only once. This sample comprised lymph node tissue, obtained after IRX-2 immunotherapy. The TCR was taken from a human donor with breast cancer.

CDR3 sequence (DNA): TGTGCCAGCAGCCCCGACAGGATCTTGGGTTACTTC. It encodes CASSPDRILGYF. This chain links TRBV6-8 with TRBJ2-4, with TRBD1 as a possible D gene (6 bases). The CDR3 totals 12 residues. Germline V lookup: CDR1 MNHGY, CDR2 SAAAGT. The ends were cut back, 6 bases at V and 16 bases at J, with 19 bases in the middle.